The 9 T cell receptor beta chains presented below share a single source sample, sequenced in a study of human T cells and chemical hapten exposure. Noted time point: patch test 2, 6 weeks after DPC sensitization. Sample treatment: therapeutic diphenylcyclopropenone sensitization with weekly scalp DPC. MiXCR, run by TCRdb on the RACE reads, gives a single entry per CDR3 protein. The sample holds 95,000 or so distinct CDR3 sequences, about an eighth seen once. The sample in question was whole blood, obtained in connection with sensitization to the hapten diphenylcyclopropenone (DPC). These receptors came from a woman in her thirties or forties with alopecia areata. Some clones in this sample may be carry-over from other donors' samples.

This clonotype occurred many times. The chain has TRBV5-5 and TRBJ2-7; D may be TRBD1 (5 bases). Looked up from germline, CDR1 is SGHKS and CDR2 is YYEKEE (reference sequence). V was clipped by 4 bases and J by 3 bases, with 14 bases between them. CDR3 length: 14 amino acids. CDR3 nucleotides: TGTGCCAGCAGCACACACGCCAGGGTCTACGAGCAGTACTTC. It codes for CASSTHARVYEQYF.

V is TRBV28 and J is TRBJ2-7; the match to TRBD1 covers 7 bases. Trimming took 8 bases from V and 3 from J; bases not matched to a gene: 7. Per germline, CDR1 MDHEN and CDR2 SYDVKM. CDR3 length: 13 amino acids. The CDR3 protein is CASEGDRNYEQYF. In DNA, the CDR3 is TGTGCCAGCGAGGGGGACAGAAACTACGAGCAGTACTTC.

This clonotype was observed at least ten times. The rearrangement joins TRBV7-8 to TRBJ1-6; a weak D match, TRBD1 (5 bases). The CDR3 is 20 amino acids. V was trimmed by 2 bases and J by 8 bases, leaving 28 bases between them. Germline CDR1 and CDR2: SGHVS and FQNEAQ. CDR3 amino acids: CASSLLTLAGSSAGHSPLHF. The CDR3 DNA reads as TGTGCCAGCAGCTTATTAACTTTGGCAGGGTCGAGTGCGGGGCATTCACCCCTCCACTTT.

A word on this clonotype: Being one base from a much bigger clone, this may be a read error. This chain connects TRBV14 to TRBJ2-7, with D perhaps TRBD2 (6 bases). Trimming stripped 1 base from V and 2 bases from J, with 15 bases between. The germline CDR1 and CDR2 sequences are SGHDN and FVKESK. This CDR3 region has 16 residues. CDR3 sequence reads: CASSQGGAGSAYEQYF. The CDR3 DNA reads TGTGCCAGCAGCCAAGGAGGGGCGGGAAGCGCCTACGAGCAGTACTTC.

The chain links TRBV12-3 or TRBV12-4 to TRBJ2-7; 9 positions agree with TRBD1. V lost 6 bases and J lost 6; bases outside the gene matches: 9. The CDR3 consists of 14 residues. DNA of the CDR3: TGTGCCAGCAGCCGTGTAGTGGGACAGGGCGAGCAGTACTTC. Translating gives CASSRVVGQGEQYF.

This clonotype showed up just a few times. The V and J genes are TRBV11-2 and TRBJ2-7; D is ambiguous. The CDR3 is 15 amino acids. Trimming left V 4 bases short and J 0 bases short, with 13 bases between. Germline V lookup: CDR1 SGHAT, CDR2 FQNNGV. The DNA of the CDR3 is TGTGCCAGCAGCTATGATATAACGGACTCCTACGAGCAGTACTTC. Protein sequence: CASSYDITDSYEQYF.

This clonotype came up a few times. The chain has TRBV12-5 and TRBJ1-5; no definite D call. V lost 1 base and J lost 9, with 10 bases in between. The germline CDR1 and CDR2 sequences are LGHNT and FRNRAP. This CDR3 is 13 amino acids long. The DNA for the CDR3 is TGTGCTAGTGGTTTGGCCAGTACGAGGCCCCAGCATTTT. Translated, it gives CASGLASTRPQHF.

This clonotype was seen many times. This chain joins TRBV20-1 and TRBJ2-3; 10 nucleotides match TRBD2. Germline lookup yields CDR1 DFQATT and CDR2 SNEGSKA (reference sequence). V was clipped by 0 bases and J by 1 base; unmatched bases: 10. The CDR3 has 18 residues. The CDR3 region is CSARDPSGGERGTDTQYF. CDR3 in DNA: TGCAGTGCTAGAGATCCCAGCGGGGGGGAAAGGGGCACAGATACGCAGTATTTT.

V gene TRBV14 combines with J gene TRBJ1-6, with TRBD1 as a possible D gene (5 bases). V dropped 4 bases and J dropped 5 bases, with 9 bases sitting between them. The CDR3 has 14 amino acids. Germline values: CDR1 SGHDN, CDR2 FVKESK. The CDR3 sequence: CASSPLGDNSPLHF. The CDR3 DNA reads TGTGCCAGCAGCCCCTTGGGGGATAATTCACCCCTCCACTTT.